This T cell receptor beta chain appears in the sequencing data of a study of blood T cell repertoires in COVID-19. Background on the study: COVID-19 samples from acute and convalescent phases originated in the United States, Italy and Spain.

Germline CDR1 reads SGHVS; CDR2 reads FQNEAQ. With V trimmed by 4 bases and J by 8 bases, 4 bases remained unmatched. CDR3 length: 14 amino acids. Authors' analysis steps: Amplification from reference gene primers served as the basis for estimated nucleated cell counts. This table comes from immunoSEQ multiplex PCR, and its TCRdb copy is limited to in-frame clones, with some not included. That table gives V, J and clone size, and the DNA gave D and trimming. The sample carries approximately 200,000 clones, approximately 90% recorded once. The chain carries TRBV7-8 and TRBJ1-6, with TRBD1 matching 8 bases. Input material: peripheral blood. The source is a man aged 25 to 40 with COVID-19, enrolled during active disease. The CDR3 loop is CASSSGQGDSPLHF. The CDR3 DNA follows: TGTGCCAGCAGCTCAGGACAGGGAGATTCACCCCTCCACTTT.